This T cell receptor beta chain emerged from a study of control samples from healthy donors and cancer patients. The CDR3 runs to 11 residues. Trimming stripped 1 base from V and 3 bases from J, with 1 base between. CDR1 and CDR2 (germline): SEHNR, FQNEAQ (reference sequence). This clone has just a few counts. Only in-frame clones appear in the TCRdb table, and some are missing; sequencing was by immunoSEQ multiplex PCR. Here the sample spans tens of thousands of clones, about 80% being singletons. The sequence derives from a man between 50 and 59 years old in good health. Sample: blood. V gene TRBV7-9 combines with J gene TRBJ2-7; the D is unclear. CDR3 coding DNA: TGTGCCAGCAGCTTAGACTACGAGCAGTACTTC. The encoded protein is CASSLDYEQYF.